This T cell receptor (beta chain) derives from a study of blood T cell repertoires in COVID-19 (dated by TCRdb to between 2020 and 2021). At the level of the whole study: Samples from collaborators originated in the United States, Italy and Spain and spanned both the acute and convalescent phases of COVID-19. The dataset comprised deeply sampled blood TCRbeta repertoires from subjects exposed to, actively infected with, or recovered from COVID-19. Where available, HLA class I and class II types were obtained from metadata supplied by the sample provider rather than from assay-based typing. Samples came from the ongoing ImmuneRACE study (first 160 participants) plus 1,254 subjects from 6 global collaborators. The sample metadata nearly always contained a de-identified subject ID, COVID-19 status, age in years and sex. The repertoires were released in a freely available public database intended as a resource for research on the immune response to SARS-CoV-2. The material from the prospective study consisted of cDNA or gDNA derived from T cells, B-cell-depleted T cells, or PBMCs.

As concerns this clone: Its antigen is still unknown. No base quality values were provided; no much bigger clone lies one nucleotide off.

One collaborating source in Seattle enrolled patients during active infection and followed them longitudinally through the course of disease. Collaborating institutions collected whole blood in K2EDTA tubes following their own protocols. For TCRbeta analysis, collaborator samples were shipped as frozen whole blood, as isolated PBMCs, or as DNA extracted from either sample type. TCRbeta CDR3 regions were amplified from genomic DNA using the immunoSEQ Assay, a bias-controlled multiplex PCR. In the source study's methods: Within the assay, amplification of reference gene primers was used to estimate how many nucleated cells each sample contained. To quantify the absolute abundance of each unique TCRbeta CDR3 rearrangement, sequence reads were collapsed and filtered. For each sample, productive Simpson clonality was calculated as the square root of Simpson's diversity index across productive rearrangements. The clones in this table, taken by TCRdb from immuneACCESS, are in-frame only. Not every clone is retained; where verified, under half of the shortfall comes from an unresolved V gene, and the cause of the rest is unknown. For V, J and clone size, that table is used; D and trimming come from the DNA. For this sample the table gives 150,000 to 200,000 clones, of which about 90% were detected only once. The ten largest clones represent approximately 10% of the sample.

The investigation overall reported the following: The amount of clinical and demographic metadata varied by source and participant and was provided uncurated.

Ends trimmed: V by 7 bases, J by 0 bases; bases unmatched to a gene: 7. From the cysteine up to the phenylalanine, the CDR3 has a length of 15 residues. Only the CDR3 DNA stays, 45 bases, in frame from base 1. From the germline V gene (reference sequence), CDR1 is GTSNPN and CDR2 is SVGIG. Sequencing input: peripheral blood. This chain joins TRBV30 to TRBJ2-1; TRBD2 lines up with 9 middle nucleotides. The receptor was derived from a woman aged 55-70 years with COVID-19, enrolled during active disease. The nucleotides read TGTGCCTCTCGGACTAGCGAGAGCTCCTACAATGAGCAGTTCTTC. This gives the protein CASRTSESSYNEQFF.